This T cell receptor beta chain derives from a study of T cell responses to AZD1222 COVID-19 vaccine. On this clone itself: Its specificity is unknown.

Clones were read by immunoSEQ multiplex PCR, and TCRdb kept only the in-frame ones, dropping some. The table shows under 150,000 clones, with roughly 90% occurring only once. V lost 3 bases to trimming and J lost 1 base; unmatched junction nucleotides: 7. The CDR3 extends over 16 amino acids. Looked up from germline, CDR1 is MDHEN and CDR2 is SYDVKM. Study-level results: Every sample of the repertoires postdated the peak T cell response.

The chain links TRBV28 to TRBJ1-1; 8 nucleotides align to TRBD1. The specimen was peripheral blood, collected on day 0 of AZD1222 vaccination. This receptor was obtained from an adult in good health. CDR3 residues: CASSFRRGTGNTEAFF. CDR3 DNA sequence: TGTGCCAGCAGTTTTAGACGAGGGACAGGGAACACTGAAGCTTTCTTT.